Listed here are 29 T cell receptor beta chains from one sample, sequenced in a study. TCRdb re-called the 5' RACE reads with MiXCR, one entry per CDR3 protein. The sample contains about 8,600 distinct CDR3 sequences, approximately 16% of which appear only once. What was sequenced was memory CD4+ T cells sorted from blood. The sample's subset: memory CD4+ T cells, CD4+CD45RO+CD25-. The receptors derive from a female donor with breast cancer.

This clonotype ranks as medium-sized. The chain couples TRBV9 to TRBJ2-3, with D perhaps matching TRBD1 (5 bases). Germline V lookup: CDR1 SGDLS, CDR2 YYNGEE. The CDR3 sequence is 15 residues long. The V and J ends lost 3 bases and 2 bases respectively, with 13 bases between them. The CDR3 loop is CASSAQGSSTDTQYF. The CDR3 DNA reads TGTGCCAGCAGCGCCCAGGGATCCTCCACAGATACGCAGTATTTT. Variable domain in full (rest from reference TRBV9 and TRBJ2-3): DSGVTQTPKHLITATGQRVTLRCSPRSGDLSVYWYQQSLDQGLQFLIQYYNGEERAKGNILERFSAQQFPDLHSELNLSSLELGDSALYFCASSAQGSSTDTQYFGPGTRLTVL.

Ten or more counts support this clonotype. Its ends do not fully match the called genes, so a read error is possible. The rearrangement links TRBV29-1 to TRBJ2-1; 12 nucleotides agree with TRBD2. The germline CDR1 and CDR2 sequences are SQVTM and ANQGSEA. This CDR3 is built from 14 residues. This CDR3 reads CSVEGLAGNNEQFF. CDR3 in DNA: TGCAGCGTGGAAGGACTAGCGGGGAACAATGAGCAGTTCTTC.

The chain combines TRBV5-1 with TRBJ1-2; a weak D match, TRBD1 (6 bases). Germline CDR1 reads SGHRS; CDR2 reads YFSETQ. Trimming pared 4 bases from V and 7 bases from J, leaving 20 bases between. The CDR3 consists of 15 residues. CDR3 sequence: CASSPYGTKGSGYTF. The CDR3 DNA reads as TGCGCCAGCAGCCCCTACGGGACAAAGGGCTCTGGCTACACCTTC.

By sample fraction, this clonotype is medium-sized. The chain couples TRBV14 to TRBJ1-1; 7 bases agree with TRBD1. Per the germline V gene, CDR1 is SGHDN and CDR2 is FVKESK. Germline trimming cut 4 bases from V and 1 base from J; bases unmatched to any gene: 9. CDR3 length: 16 residues. This CDR3 reads CASSPGGRGSNTEAFF. Here the CDR3 DNA reads TGTGCCAGCAGCCCAGGGGGTCGGGGTTCGAACACTGAAGCTTTCTTT.

This clonotype is medium-sized within its sample. V usage is TRBV5-1 and J usage is TRBJ2-3, with D perhaps assigned TRBD1 or TRBD2 (6 bases each). The CDR3 has 15 amino acids. Per the germline V gene, CDR1 is SGHRS and CDR2 is YFSETQ. Between the trimmed V and J ends, which lost 5 bases and 2 bases, there was a span of 15 bases. CDR3 DNA sequence: TGCGCCAGCAGGGCCTCCGGGGGCCCCACAGATACGCAGTATTTT. Protein: CASRASGGPTDTQYF.

A remark on this clonotype: Germline is not matched at one junction end, which may reflect a read error. The V and J genes are TRBV7-2 and TRBJ2-1; D call uncertain. This CDR3 region has 15 residues. Germline CDR1 SGHTA, CDR2 FQGNSA. The CDR3 loop is CASSLTTLSYNELFF. The CDR3, as DNA: TGTGCCAGCAGCTTAACCACTCTCTCCTACAATGAGCTGTTCTTC.

This clonotype is termed medium-sized. The chain couples TRBV5-1 to TRBJ1-2, with 7 bases lining up with TRBD1. Germline-derived CDR1 and CDR2 are SGHRS and YFSETQ. The CDR3 totals 15 residues. The V segment lost 3 bases and the J segment 5 bases; nucleotides outside the gene matches: 10. DNA for the CDR3: TGCGCCAGCAGCTCACAAGGGGGCCCAGGGTATGGCTACACCTTC. It codes for CASSSQGGPGYGYTF.

In this sample, this clonotype is medium-sized. The rearrangement uses TRBV6-6 and TRBJ1-5, with D possibly matching TRBD1 (6 bases). V shed 4 bases and J shed 6 bases, with 7 bases lying between them. CDR1 and CDR2 (germline): MNHNY, SVGAGI (reference sequence). This CDR3 is built from 12 residues. CDR3 in amino acids: CASSSGAQPQHF. In nucleotides, the CDR3 is TGTGCCAGCAGTTCGGGGGCTCAGCCCCAGCATTTT.

This clonotype is medium-sized in the sample. The chain has TRBV7-3 and TRBJ2-5; D call uncertain. V was pared by 5 bases and J by 5 bases, with 12 bases between. This CDR3 contains 13 residues. Germline V gives CDR1 SGHTA, CDR2 FQGTGA. CDR3 DNA sequence: TGTGCCAGCAGCCTCCAGATTAAGGAGACCCAGTACTTC. It specifies CASSLQIKETQYF.

On this clonotype: A much larger clone differs by one base, so this may be a read error. This chain links TRBV18 with TRBJ1-2, with 10 bases identical to TRBD1. Germline assignment: CDR1 KGHSH and CDR2 LQKENI. This CDR3 region has 16 residues. As DNA, the CDR3 is TGTACCAGCTCACCGACCGGGACAGGGGTCGACTATGGCTACACCTTC. This gives the protein CTSSPTGTGVDYGYTF.

This clonotype has more than one count but fewer than ten. A junction boundary mismatches the germline segment, possibly from a read error. The V call is TRBV20-1, the J call TRBJ1-5, with 7 bases lining up with TRBD1. This CDR3 comprises 13 residues. Germline CDR1 DFQATT, CDR2 SNEGSKA (reference sequence). As DNA, the CDR3 is TGCAGTGCTAGGGACAGGCTCAATCAGACCCAGCATTTT. The encoded protein is CSARDRLNQTQHF.

This clonotype was counted at least ten times. V and J are TRBV24-1 and TRBJ2-1; 14 bases match TRBD2. The germline CDR1 and CDR2 sequences are KGHDR and SFDVKD. Trimming cost V 4 bases and J 2 bases; bases outside gene matches: 12. This CDR3 has 20 residues. In DNA form, the CDR3 reads TGTGCCACCAGTGACAAAGCGGGACTAGCGGGAGTAGGAGCCTACAATGAGCAGTTCTTC. Protein product: CATSDKAGLAGVGAYNEQFF.

In the case of this clonotype: A read error may explain this, as a much larger clone is one base away. The CDR3 loop reads CAGSFSGEELFF. In DNA, the CDR3 is TGTGCCGGCAGTTTTTCAGGTGAAGAACTGTTTTTT. The V and J genes are TRBV28 and TRBJ1-4; D gene ambiguous. The CDR3 extends over 12 amino acids. Looked up from germline, CDR1 is MDHEN and CDR2 is SYDVKM. The entire variable domain, with the rest obtained from reference TRBV28 and TRBJ1-4, is as follows: DVKVTQSSRYLVKRTGEKVFLECVQDMDHENMFWYRQDPGLGLRLIYFSYDVKMKEKGDIPEGYSVSREKKERFSLILESASTNQTSMYLCAGSFSGEELFFGSGTQLSVL.

This clonotype is medium-sized in the sample. V usage is TRBV7-3 and J usage is TRBJ2-3, with TRBD2 matching 9 bases. V was clipped by 5 bases and J by 3 bases; unmatched bases: 6. CDR1 and CDR2 from the germline V gene are SGHTA and FQGTGA. The CDR3 covers 15 residues. The CDR3 sequence: CASSVGGGGTDTQYF. For the CDR3, the DNA is TGTGCCAGCAGCGTCGGCGGGGGGGGGACAGATACGCAGTATTTT.

The chain carries TRBV7-2 and TRBJ1-5; D is unclear. V was pared by 1 base and J by 2 bases, with 6 bases between. This CDR3 is built from 14 residues. Looked up from germline, CDR1 is SGHTA and CDR2 is FQGNSA. The CDR3 loop is CASSLVGGNQPQHF. The CDR3 DNA reads as TGTGCCAGCAGCTTAGTCGGAGGCAATCAGCCCCAGCATTTT.

By sample fraction, this clonotype is medium-sized. The gene calls are TRBV5-1 and TRBJ2-7; D unclear. The CDR3 has 13 amino acids. Germline V gene sequence: CDR1 SGHRS, CDR2 YFSETQ. Deletions cut 0 bases from V and 12 bases from J, with 16 bases between. As DNA, the CDR3 is TGCGCCAGCAGCTTGGACTCCCCCCGGACGAGGTACTTC. It encodes CASSLDSPRTRYF.

In this sample, this clonotype turned up many times. The chain employs TRBV11-3 and TRBJ2-5; D remains unclear. Germline V CDR1 and CDR2: SGHNT, YENEEA. The CDR3 runs to 12 residues. Trimming took 5 bases from V and 7 from J, leaving 11 bases between them. This CDR3 is CASSAVEGTQYF. CDR3 nucleotides: TGTGCCAGCAGCGCCGTAGAAGGGACCCAGTACTTC.

Of note for this clonotype: A clone one base away is much larger, so this may be a read error. The chain carries TRBV2 and TRBJ1-1; D unresolved. The germline gives CDR1 SNHLY, CDR2 FYNNEI. The CDR3 has 10 residues. This CDR3 reads CASRETTACF. CDR3 coding DNA: TGTGCCAGCAGGGAGACAACGGCTTGCTTT.

Regarding this clonotype: With a much larger clone just one base away, this may be a read error. The chain carries TRBV12-3 or TRBV12-4 and TRBJ2-5; 10 nucleotides align to TRBD2. The junction had 3 bases not matched to a gene; V was cut back by 1 base and J by 10 bases. CDR3 length: 13 residues. Here the CDR3 reads CASSLGQREGQYF. The CDR3 DNA is TGTGCCAGCAGTTTAGGTCAGCGGGAGGGCCAGTACTTC.

This clonotype is medium-sized by share. The chain couples TRBV5-1 to TRBJ1-6; 7 nucleotides agree with TRBD1. CDR1 and CDR2 from the germline V gene are SGHRS and YFSETQ. The CDR3 extends over 14 amino acids. V shed 10 bases and J 9 bases; nucleotides not matched to a gene: 13. This chain's CDR3 is CASAPTGFASPLHF. For the CDR3, the DNA is TGCGCCTCCGCACCGACAGGGTTTGCTTCACCCCTCCACTTT.

This chain connects TRBV10-1 to TRBJ1-2; possible D gene TRBD1, 5 bases. Germline loops: CDR1 WNHNN, CDR2 SYGVQD (reference sequence). This CDR3 has 13 residues. Deletions cut 3 bases from V and 10 bases from J, with 15 bases between. Here the CDR3 reads CASSDRGDRTYTF. For the CDR3, the DNA is TGCGCCAGCAGTGATCGAGGGGATCGTACCTACACCTTC.

This clonotype was counted a few times. This may arise from a read error, as a much more abundant clone is one base away. The chain links TRBV11-2 to TRBJ1-1, with a weak D call TRBD1 (5 bases). The CDR3 spans 17 residues. The V end was cut by 0 bases, the J end by 2 bases, with 16 bases between. CDR1 is SGHAT, CDR2 FQNNGV, per germline. This chain's CDR3 is CASSLDDSWVFNTEAFF. The CDR3 bases are TGTGCCAGCAGCTTAGATGACAGTTGGGTTTTTAACACTGAAGCTTTCTTT.

This clonotype is categorized as medium-sized. This chain links TRBV20-1 with TRBJ1-2, with D perhaps TRBD1 (5 bases). Per germline, CDR1 DFQATT and CDR2 SNEGSKA (reference sequence). The ends were cut back, 3 bases at V and 2 bases at J, with 10 bases in the middle. CDR3 length: 13 amino acids. The CDR3 DNA sequence: TGCAGTGCTAGGCGGGGCTTCAACTATGGCTACACCTTC. This sequence encodes CSARRGFNYGYTF.

About this clonotype: Since a much larger clone is just one base distant, this may be a read error. The genes are TRBV5-1 and TRBJ2-1; D is perhaps TRBD2 (6 bases). Germline V gene lookup returns CDR1 SGHRS and CDR2 YFSETQ. The CDR3 has 14 residues. The CDR3 region is CATRSGLHDNDQFF. The CDR3 DNA reads TGCGCCACGCGTTCGGGACTTCACGACAATGATCAGTTCTTC.

This clonotype qualifies as medium-sized. The V call is TRBV20-1, the J call TRBJ2-7; D is perhaps TRBD1 (6 bases). In germline, CDR1 is DFQATT, CDR2 SNEGSKA (reference sequence). V was pared by 5 bases and J by 7 bases, with 15 bases between. The CDR3 extends over 12 amino acids. In nucleotides, the CDR3 is TGCAGTGCTGGGGGCATAGGGAGAGAGCAGTACTTC. It specifies CSAGGIGREQYF.

Concerning this clonotype itself: At one end the junction does not follow the germline gene, possibly because of a read error. The chain carries TRBV7-2 and TRBJ2-1; tentatively, D is TRBD1 (7 bases). The CDR3 is 15 amino acids. Per germline, CDR1 SGHTA and CDR2 FQGNSA. DNA of the CDR3: TGTGCCGGCAGTGGAGGGGGCATGACCTACAATGTGCAGTTCTTC. Amino acid sequence: CAGSGGGMTYNVQFF.

This clonotype has just a few counts. Possible read error: a much larger clone is one base away. The CDR3 does not end in the conserved phenylalanine or tryptophan, so this is likely a read error. The chain combines TRBV4-1 with TRBJ2-5; D is possibly TRBD1 (6 bases). Looked up from germline, CDR1 is MGHRA and CDR2 is YSYEKL. The CDR3 extends over 13 amino acids. Between the trimmed V and J ends, which lost 4 bases and 5 bases, there was a span of 11 bases. Here the CDR3 reads CASSPRQAETQYS. CDR3 nucleotides: TGCGCCAGCAGCCCCCGACAGGCGGAGACCCAGTACTCC.

This clonotype showed up many times. CDR3 DNA sequence: TGTGCCAGCAGCCGGGGACAGGGCGCATACTATGGCTACACCTTC. This translates into CASSRGQGAYYGYTF. V usage is TRBV7-2 and J usage is TRBJ1-2; 9 nucleotides agree with TRBD1. V shed 5 bases and J 3 bases; nucleotides not matched to a gene: 7. CDR3 length: 15 residues. Germline V gene sequence: CDR1 SGHTA, CDR2 FQGNSA.

Turning to this clonotype: A junction boundary mismatches the germline segment, possibly from a read error. The genes are TRBV20-1 and TRBJ1-1, with 7 nucleotides matching TRBD1. CDR3 length: 14 amino acids. Germline CDR1 and CDR2: DFQATT and SNEGSKA (reference sequence). CDR3 nucleotides: TGCAGTGCCTGGCCAGGGGGAATGAACGCTGAAGCTTTCTTC. This encodes CSAWPGGMNAEAFF.